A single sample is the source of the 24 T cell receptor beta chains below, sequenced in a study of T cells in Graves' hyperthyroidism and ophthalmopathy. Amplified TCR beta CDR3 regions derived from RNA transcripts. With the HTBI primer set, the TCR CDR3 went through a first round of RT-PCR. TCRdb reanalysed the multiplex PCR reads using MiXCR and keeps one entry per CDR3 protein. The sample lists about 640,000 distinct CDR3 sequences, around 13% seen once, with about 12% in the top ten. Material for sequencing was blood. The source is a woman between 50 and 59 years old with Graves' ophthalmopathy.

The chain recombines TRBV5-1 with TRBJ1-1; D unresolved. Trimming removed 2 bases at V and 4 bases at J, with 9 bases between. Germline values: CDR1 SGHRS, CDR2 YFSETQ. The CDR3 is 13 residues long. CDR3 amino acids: CASSFNFGTEAFF. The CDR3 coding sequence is TGCGCCAGCAGCTTTAACTTCGGCACTGAAGCTTTCTTT.

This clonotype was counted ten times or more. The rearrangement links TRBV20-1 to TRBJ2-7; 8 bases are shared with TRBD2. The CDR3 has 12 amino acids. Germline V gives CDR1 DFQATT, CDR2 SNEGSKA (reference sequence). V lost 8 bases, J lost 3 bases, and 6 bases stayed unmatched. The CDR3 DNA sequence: TGCAGTCCGGCAGCGGGAGACTACGAGCAGTACTTC. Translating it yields CSPAAGDYEQYF.

As DNA, the CDR3 is TGCGCCAGCAGCCAAGATCCAGCGGGAGTCGCCGGGGCCAACGTCCTGACTTTC. Residues: CASSQDPAGVAGANVLTF. V and J are TRBV4-3 and TRBJ2-6, with TRBD2 matching over 8 bases. After removal of 0 bases from V and 4 bases from J, the junction contained 8 bases not matched to a gene. This CDR3 has 18 amino acids. Germline CDR1 and CDR2: LGHNA and YSLEER.

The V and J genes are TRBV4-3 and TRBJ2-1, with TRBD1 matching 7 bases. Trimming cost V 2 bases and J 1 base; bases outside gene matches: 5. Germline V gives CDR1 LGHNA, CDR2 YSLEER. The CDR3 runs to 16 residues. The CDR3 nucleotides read TGCGCCAGCAGCCAATATACAGGGGTTTCCTACAATGAGCAGTTCTTC. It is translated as CASSQYTGVSYNEQFF.

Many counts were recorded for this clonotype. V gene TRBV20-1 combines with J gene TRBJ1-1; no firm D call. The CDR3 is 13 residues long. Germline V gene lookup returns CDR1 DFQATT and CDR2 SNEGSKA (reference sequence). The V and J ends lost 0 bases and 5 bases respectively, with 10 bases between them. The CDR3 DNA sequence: TGCAGTGCTAGAGATTTACTGGGGACTGAAGCTTTCTTT. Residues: CSARDLLGTEAFF.

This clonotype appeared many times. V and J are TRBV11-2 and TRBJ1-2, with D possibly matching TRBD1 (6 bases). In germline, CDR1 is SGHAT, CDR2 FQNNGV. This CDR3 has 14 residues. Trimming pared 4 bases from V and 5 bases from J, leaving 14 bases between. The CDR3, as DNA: TGTGCCAGCAGCTCGTGGGGGACACTTTATGGCTACACCTTC. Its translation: CASSSWGTLYGYTF.

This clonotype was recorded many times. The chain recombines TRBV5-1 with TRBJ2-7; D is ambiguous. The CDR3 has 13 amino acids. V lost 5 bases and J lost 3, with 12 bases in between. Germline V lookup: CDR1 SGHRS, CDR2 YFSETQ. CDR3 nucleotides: TGCGCCAGCAGATTAGATTCCGTCTACGAGCAGTACTTC. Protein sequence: CASRLDSVYEQYF.

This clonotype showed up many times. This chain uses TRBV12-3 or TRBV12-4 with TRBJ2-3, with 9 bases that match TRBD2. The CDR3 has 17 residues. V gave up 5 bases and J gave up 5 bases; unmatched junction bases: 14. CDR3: CASSPALAGSIGDTQYF. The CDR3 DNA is TGTGCCAGCAGTCCCGCCCTAGCGGGAAGTATTGGAGATACGCAGTATTTT.

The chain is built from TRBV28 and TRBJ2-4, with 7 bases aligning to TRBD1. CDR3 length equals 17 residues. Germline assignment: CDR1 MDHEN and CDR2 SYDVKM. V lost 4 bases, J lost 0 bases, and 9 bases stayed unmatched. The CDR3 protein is CASSWDRPTLAKNIQYF. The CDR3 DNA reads TGTGCCAGCAGTTGGGACAGACCTACCTTAGCCAAAAACATTCAGTACTTC.

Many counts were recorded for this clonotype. The CDR3 sequence: CASSQGAATEAFF. DNA for the CDR3: TGTGCCAGCAGCCAAGGTGCGGCCACTGAAGCTTTCTTT. The chain is built from TRBV3-1 and TRBJ1-1; D unclear. The germline gives CDR1 LGHDT, CDR2 YNNKEL (reference sequence). With 1 base removed from V and 4 bases from J, the gap between germline ends came to 7 bases. The CDR3 runs to 13 residues.

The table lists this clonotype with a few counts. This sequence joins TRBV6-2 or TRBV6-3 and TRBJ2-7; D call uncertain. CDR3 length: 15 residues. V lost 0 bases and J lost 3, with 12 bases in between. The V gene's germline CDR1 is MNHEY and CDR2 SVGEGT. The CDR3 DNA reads TGTGCCAGCAGTTACTCCAAGTCGGAGCGCTACGAGCAGTACTTC. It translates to CASSYSKSERYEQYF.

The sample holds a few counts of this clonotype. The CDR3 sequence: CASSEGVSGSYEQYF. The DNA for the CDR3 is TGTGCCAGCAGTGAAGGTGTTAGCGGGAGCTACGAGCAGTACTTC. This rearrangement joins TRBV25-1 to TRBJ2-7; 9 positions match TRBD2. The germline gives CDR1 MGHDK, CDR2 SYGVNS. The trim removed 2 bases at V and 3 bases at J, leaving 5 bases unmatched. This CDR3 is built from 15 residues.

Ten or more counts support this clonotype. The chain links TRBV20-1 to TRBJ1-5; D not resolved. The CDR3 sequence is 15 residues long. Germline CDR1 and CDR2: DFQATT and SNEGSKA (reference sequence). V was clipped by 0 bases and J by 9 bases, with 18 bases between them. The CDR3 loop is CSARDVRGSNRPQHF. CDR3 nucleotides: TGCAGTGCTAGAGATGTACGAGGGAGTAATAGGCCCCAGCATTTT.

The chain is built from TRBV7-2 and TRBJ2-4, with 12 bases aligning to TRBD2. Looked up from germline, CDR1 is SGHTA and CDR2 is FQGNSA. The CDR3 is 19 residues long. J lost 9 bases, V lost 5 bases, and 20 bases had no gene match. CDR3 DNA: TGTGCCAGCAGCCCATGGGCTGGAGACTGGCTAGCGGGAGGGGGCATTCAGTACTTC. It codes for CASSPWAGDWLAGGGIQYF.

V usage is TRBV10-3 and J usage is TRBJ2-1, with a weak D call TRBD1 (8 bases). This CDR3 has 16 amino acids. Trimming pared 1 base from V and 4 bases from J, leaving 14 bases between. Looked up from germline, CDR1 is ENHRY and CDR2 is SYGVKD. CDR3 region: CAISEYGQGLYNEQFF. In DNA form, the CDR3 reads TGTGCCATCAGTGAGTATGGACAGGGACTATACAATGAGCAGTTCTTC.

The CDR3 bases are TGTGCCAGTAAAGAACACAGGGGCCAAGCTTTCTTT. As protein: CASKEHRGQAFF. The chain links TRBV19 to TRBJ1-1; 7 positions agree with TRBD1. Germline V gives CDR1 LNHDA, CDR2 SQIVND (reference sequence). The CDR3 consists of 12 residues. V lost 7 bases to trimming and J lost 9 bases; unmatched junction nucleotides: 8. Supplemented by reference TRBV19 and TRBJ1-1, the full variable domain reads DGGITQSPKYLFRKEGQNVTLSCEQNLNHDAMYWYRQDPGQGLRLIYYSQIVNDFQKGDIAEGYSVSREKKESFPLTVTSAQKNPTAFYLCASKEHRGQAFFGQGTRLTVV.

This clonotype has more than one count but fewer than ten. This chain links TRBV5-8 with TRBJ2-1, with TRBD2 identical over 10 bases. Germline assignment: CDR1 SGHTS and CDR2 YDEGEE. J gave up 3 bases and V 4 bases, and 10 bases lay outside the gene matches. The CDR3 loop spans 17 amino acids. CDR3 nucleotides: TGTGCCAGCAGCCGAGTTCTAAGCGGGAGGGGCTACAATGAGCAGTTCTTC. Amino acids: CASSRVLSGRGYNEQFF.

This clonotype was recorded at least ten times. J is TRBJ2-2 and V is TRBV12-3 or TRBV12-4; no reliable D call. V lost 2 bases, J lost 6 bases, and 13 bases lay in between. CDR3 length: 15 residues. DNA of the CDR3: TGTGCCAGCAGTTTATCTGCAGTAGCATCCGGGGAGCTGTTTTTT. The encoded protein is CASSLSAVASGELFF.

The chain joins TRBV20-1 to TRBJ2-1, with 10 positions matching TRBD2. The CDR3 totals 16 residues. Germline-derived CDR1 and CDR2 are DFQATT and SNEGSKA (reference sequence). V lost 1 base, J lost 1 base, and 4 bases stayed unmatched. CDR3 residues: CSARAPGLASYNEQFF. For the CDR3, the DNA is TGCAGTGCTAGAGCCCCGGGACTAGCGTCCTACAATGAGCAGTTCTTC.

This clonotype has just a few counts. The CDR3 spells CASSYATGGMGGNTIYF. DNA of the CDR3: TGTGCCAGCAGTTACGCTACAGGGGGCATGGGGGGAAACACCATATATTTT. V and J are TRBV6-5 and TRBJ1-3; 9 nucleotides line up with TRBD1. The trim removed 2 bases at V and 4 bases at J, leaving 9 bases unmatched. In germline, CDR1 is MNHEY, CDR2 SVGAGI. CDR3 length: 17 amino acids.

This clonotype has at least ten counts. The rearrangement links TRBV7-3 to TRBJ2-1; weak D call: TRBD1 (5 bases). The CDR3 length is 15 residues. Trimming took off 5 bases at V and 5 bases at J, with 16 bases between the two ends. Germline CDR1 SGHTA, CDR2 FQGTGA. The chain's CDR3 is CASSRPDMGNNEQFF. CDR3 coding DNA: TGTGCCAGCAGCCGCCCGGACATGGGGAACAATGAGCAGTTCTTC.

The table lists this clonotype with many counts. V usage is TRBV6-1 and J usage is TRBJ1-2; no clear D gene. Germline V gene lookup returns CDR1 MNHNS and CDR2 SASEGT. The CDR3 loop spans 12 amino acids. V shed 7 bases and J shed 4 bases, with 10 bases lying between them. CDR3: CASTDPPYGYTF. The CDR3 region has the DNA TGTGCCAGCACCGACCCCCCCTATGGCTACACCTTC.

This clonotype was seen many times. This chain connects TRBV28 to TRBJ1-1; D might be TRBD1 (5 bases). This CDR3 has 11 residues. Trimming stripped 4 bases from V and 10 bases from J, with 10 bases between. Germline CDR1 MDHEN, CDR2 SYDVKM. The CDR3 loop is CASSSGRRAFF. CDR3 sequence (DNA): TGTGCCAGCAGTTCAGGGAGGAGAGCTTTCTTT.

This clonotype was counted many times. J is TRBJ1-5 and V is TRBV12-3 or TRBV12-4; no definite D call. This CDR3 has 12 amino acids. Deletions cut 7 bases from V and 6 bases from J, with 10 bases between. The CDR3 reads CASTMGSQPQHF. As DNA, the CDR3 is TGTGCCAGCACCATGGGTAGTCAGCCCCAGCATTTT.